This TCR beta chain originates from a study of T cell responses to AZD1222 COVID-19 vaccine. Germline V gene sequence: CDR1 SGDLS, CDR2 YYNGEE. V was pared by 4 bases and J by 8 bases, with 6 bases of the junction left unmatched. The CDR3 covers 16 residues. The table came from immunoSEQ multiplex PCR; TCRdb's copy has only in-frame clones and leaves some out. The sample has over 100,000 clones; 70% to 90% are singletons. The material was peripheral blood, obtained 28 days after the second AZD1222 dose. This sequence originates from an adult who received the AZD1222 COVID-19 vaccine. This chain connects TRBV9 to TRBJ2-1; 16 bases are a match to TRBD2. Written as DNA, the CDR3 is TGTGCCAGCAGCCCCGGGACTAGCGGGGGGGCCTATGAGCAGTTCTTC. Translated: CASSPGTSGGAYEQFF. Based on the CDR3 plus reference TRBV9 and TRBJ2-1, the full variable domain is DSGVTQTPKHLITATGQRVTLRCSPRSGDLSVYWYQQSLDQGLQFLIQYYNGEERAKGNILERFSAQQFPDLHSELNLSSLELGDSALYFCASSPGTSGGAYEQFFGPGTRLTVL.